Sequencing of this T cell receptor beta chain was carried out in a study of blood T cell repertoires in COVID-19. The wider study: PBMCs, B-cell-depleted T cells, or T cells were the source of the cDNA or gDNA that made up the material.

V dropped 5 bases and J dropped 6 bases, with 17 bases sitting between them. Looked up from germline, CDR1 is SEHNR and CDR2 is FQNEAQ (reference sequence). CDR3 length equals 14 residues. Original analysis: From reference gene primer amplification, estimates of nucleated cell counts were derived. Here immunoSEQ multiplex PCR was the method, and the copy in TCRdb shows in-frame clones only, minus some. V and J calls plus clone size are reproduced from that table; the DNA served to infer D and trimming. The sample lists 95,000 to 100,000 clones; about 90% were seen once. This sequence was found in a woman in her twenties or thirties with acute or convalescent COVID-19. The chain joins TRBV7-9 to TRBJ2-7; D gene ambiguous. Sequencing was done on a sample of peripheral blood. This chain's CDR3 is CASSPPRSPSEQYF. CDR3 coding DNA: TGTGCCAGCAGCCCCCCCCGGTCCCCTTCCGAGCAGTACTTC. The full variable domain, completed using reference TRBV7-9 and TRBJ2-7, is DTGVSQNPRHKITKRGQNVTFRCDPISEHNRLYWYRQTLGQGPEFLTYFQNEAQLEKSRLLSDRFSAERPKGSFSTLEIQRTEQGDSAMYLCASSPPRSPSEQYFGPGTRLTVT.